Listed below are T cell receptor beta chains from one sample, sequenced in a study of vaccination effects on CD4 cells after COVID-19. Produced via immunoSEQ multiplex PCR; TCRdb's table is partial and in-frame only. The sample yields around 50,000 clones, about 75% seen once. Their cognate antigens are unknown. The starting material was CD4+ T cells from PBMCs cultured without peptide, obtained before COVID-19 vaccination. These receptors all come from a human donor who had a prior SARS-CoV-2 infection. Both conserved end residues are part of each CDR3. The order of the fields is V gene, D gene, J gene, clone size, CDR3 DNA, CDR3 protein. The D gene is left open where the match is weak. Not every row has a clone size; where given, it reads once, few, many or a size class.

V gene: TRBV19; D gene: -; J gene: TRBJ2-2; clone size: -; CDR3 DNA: TGTGCCAGTCGCTCCAGGAGCACCGGGGAGCTGTTTTTT; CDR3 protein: CASRSRSTGELFF
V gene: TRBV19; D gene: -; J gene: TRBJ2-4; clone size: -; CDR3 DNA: TGTGCCAGTAAAACAACGGGGGTAGCCAAAAACATTCAGTACTTC; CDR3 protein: CASKTTGVAKNIQYF
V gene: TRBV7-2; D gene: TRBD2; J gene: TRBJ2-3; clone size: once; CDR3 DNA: TGTGCCAGCAGCTTAGTAGCGGGGGGCGGGATAGATACGCAGTATTTT; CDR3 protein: CASSLVAGGGIDTQYF
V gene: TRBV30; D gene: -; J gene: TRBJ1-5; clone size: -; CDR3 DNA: TGTGCCTGGAGTTCGACAGAGCGAGGATACCAGCCCCAGCATTTT; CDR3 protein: CAWSSTERGYQPQHF
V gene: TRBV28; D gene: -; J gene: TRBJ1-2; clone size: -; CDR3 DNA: TGTGCCAGCAGTTTAACGGGGGGCTCTGGCTACACCTTC; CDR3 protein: CASSLTGGSGYTF
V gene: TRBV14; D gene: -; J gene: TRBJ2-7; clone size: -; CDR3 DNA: TGTGCCAGCAGCCCGAAACCCCCCGGGGGGCTACTCTACGAGCAGTACTTC; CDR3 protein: CASSPKPPGGLLYEQYF
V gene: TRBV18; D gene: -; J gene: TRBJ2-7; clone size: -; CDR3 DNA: TGTGCCAGCTCACCCCGGGCCCTGCCCCTCTACGAGCAGTACTTC; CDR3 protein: CASSPRALPLYEQYF
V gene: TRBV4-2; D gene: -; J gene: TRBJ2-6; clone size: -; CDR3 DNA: TGTGCCACAAAGTCTGGGGCCAACGTCCTGACTTTC; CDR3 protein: CATKSGANVLTF
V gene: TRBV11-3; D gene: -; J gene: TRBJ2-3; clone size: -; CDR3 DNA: TGTGCCAGCAGCAAGATCGGGTCGTCGACAGATACGCAGTATTTT; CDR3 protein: CASSKIGSSTDTQYF
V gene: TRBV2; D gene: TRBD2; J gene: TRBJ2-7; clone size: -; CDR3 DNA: TGTGCCAGCAGTGAACGGGGACTAGCGGGAGCCTACGAGCAGTACTTC; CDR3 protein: CASSERGLAGAYEQYF
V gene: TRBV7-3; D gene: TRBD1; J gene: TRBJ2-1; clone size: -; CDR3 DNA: TGTGCCAGTGGACAGGGGGCTGGAAATGAGCAGTTCTTC; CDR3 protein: CASGQGAGNEQFF
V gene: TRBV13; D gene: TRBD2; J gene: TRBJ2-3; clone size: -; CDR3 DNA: TGTGCCAGCACCCAGCGACTAGCGGGGGGGCAAGATACGCAGTATTTT; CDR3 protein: CASTQRLAGGQDTQYF
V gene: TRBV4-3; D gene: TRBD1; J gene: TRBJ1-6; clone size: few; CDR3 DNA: TGCGCCAGCAGCCAAAGCGTTGGGACAGGGGTGAATTCACCCCTCCACTTT; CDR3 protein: CASSQSVGTGVNSPLHF
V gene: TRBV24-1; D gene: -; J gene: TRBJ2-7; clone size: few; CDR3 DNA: TGTGCCACCAGTGATACCTACGAGCAGTACTTC; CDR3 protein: CATSDTYEQYF
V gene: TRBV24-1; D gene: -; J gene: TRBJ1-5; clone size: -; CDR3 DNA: TGTGCCACCGGGGGGGAGGGGGGCAATCAGCCCCAGCATTTT; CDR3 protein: CATGGEGGNQPQHF
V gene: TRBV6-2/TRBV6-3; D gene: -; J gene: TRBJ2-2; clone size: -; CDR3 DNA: TGTGCCAGCAGTTACGCGATGGATTACGGCGGGATATCCGGGGAGCTGTTTTTT; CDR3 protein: CASSYAMDYGGISGELFF
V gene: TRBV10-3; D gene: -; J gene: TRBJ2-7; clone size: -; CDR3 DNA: TGTGCCACCCAACGCTCCTACGAGCAGTACTTC; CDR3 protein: CATQRSYEQYF
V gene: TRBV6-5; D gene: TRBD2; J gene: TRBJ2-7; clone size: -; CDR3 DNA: TGTGCCAGCGGGGCGGGAGGCACTTCCTCCTACGAGCAGTACTTC; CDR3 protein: CASGAGGTSSYEQYF
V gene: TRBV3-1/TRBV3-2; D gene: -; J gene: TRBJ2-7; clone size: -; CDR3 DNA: TGTGCCAGCAGCCTATTCTCCTACGAGCAGTACTTC; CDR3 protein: CASSLFSYEQYF
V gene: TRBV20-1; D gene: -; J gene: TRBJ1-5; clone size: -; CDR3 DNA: TGCAGTGCTAGTCCAGGGGTAAATCAGCCCCAGCATTTT; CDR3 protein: CSASPGVNQPQHF
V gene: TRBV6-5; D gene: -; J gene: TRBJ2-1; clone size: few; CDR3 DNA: TGTGCCAGCAGTCGCTGGGGGGCCCACAATGAGCAGTTCTTC; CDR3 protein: CASSRWGAHNEQFF
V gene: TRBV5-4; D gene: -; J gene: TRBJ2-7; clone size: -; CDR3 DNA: TGTGCCAGCAGCCCGGACGAAAAGACTAGTCTCGAGCAGTACTTC; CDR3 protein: CASSPDEKTSLEQYF
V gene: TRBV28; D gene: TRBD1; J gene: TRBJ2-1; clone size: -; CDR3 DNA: TGTGCCAGCACCGCAAGCTCGGCAGGGGGTGGTGAGCAGTTCTTC; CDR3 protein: CASTASSAGGGEQFF
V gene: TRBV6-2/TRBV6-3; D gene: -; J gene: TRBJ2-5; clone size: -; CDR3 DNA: TGTGCCAGCAGCCCCGGGACTCAAGAGACCCAGTACTTC; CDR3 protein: CASSPGTQETQYF
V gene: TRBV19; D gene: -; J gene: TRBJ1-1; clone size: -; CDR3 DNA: TGTGCCACCCTACTCACGTGGGGGATGCACACTGAAGCTTTCTTT; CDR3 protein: CATLLTWGMHTEAFF
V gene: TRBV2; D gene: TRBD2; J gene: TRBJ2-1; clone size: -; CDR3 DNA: TGTGCCAGCCAGGGACTAGCCTACAATGAGCAGTTCTTC; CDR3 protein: CASQGLAYNEQFF
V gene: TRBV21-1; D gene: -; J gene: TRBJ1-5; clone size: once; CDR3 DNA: TGTGCCAGCAGCAATCAAGGGCGGGACAGGGGTGGTCAGGGAGGGCAGCCCCAGCATTTT; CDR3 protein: CASSNQGRDRGGQGGQPQHF
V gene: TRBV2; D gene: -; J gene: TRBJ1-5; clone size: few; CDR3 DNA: TGTGCCAGCAGTGAAGGGGAGTATAGCAATCAGCCCCAGCATTTT; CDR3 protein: CASSEGEYSNQPQHF
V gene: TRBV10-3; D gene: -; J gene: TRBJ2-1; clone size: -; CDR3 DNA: TGTGCCACAGAGGGGTCGGGAGAATTCTACAATGAGCAGTTCTTC; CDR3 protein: CATEGSGEFYNEQFF
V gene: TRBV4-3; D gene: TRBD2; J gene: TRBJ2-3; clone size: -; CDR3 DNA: TGCGCCAGCAGCCAAGAATTTAGGGCGGGAGGGATAGATACGCAGTATTTT; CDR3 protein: CASSQEFRAGGIDTQYF
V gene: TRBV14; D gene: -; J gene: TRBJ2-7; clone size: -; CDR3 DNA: TGTGCCAGCAGCCCGGTGGCCTCGCGCGAGCAGTACTTC; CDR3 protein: CASSPVASREQYF
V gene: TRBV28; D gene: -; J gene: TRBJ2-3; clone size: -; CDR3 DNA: TGTGCCAGCAGTTTAATTGCCAGTAGCACAGATACGCAGTATTTT; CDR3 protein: CASSLIASSTDTQYF
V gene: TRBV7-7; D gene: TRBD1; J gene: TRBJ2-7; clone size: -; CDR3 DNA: TGTGCTAGCAGCTTAGCTGAGGGGGCCGAGCAGTACTTC; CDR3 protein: CASSLAEGAEQYF
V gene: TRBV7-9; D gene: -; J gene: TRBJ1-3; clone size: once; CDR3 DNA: TGTGCCAGCAGCTTGAAAACCTCTGGAAACACCATATATTTT; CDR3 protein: CASSLKTSGNTIYF